These 29 T cell receptor beta chains were all obtained from the same sample, sequenced in a study of T-cell reconstitution after alpha-beta-depleted transplantation in children. Unique molecular identifiers were used to barcode this TCRbeta library. Each CDR3 protein is one row after TCRdb ran MiXCR on the PCR reads. Counted here are about 460,000 distinct CDR3 sequences, around 12% occurring once; the ten biggest clones make up over 5.5%. The specimen was PBMCs from the stem cell graft donor, collected from the stem cell graft. Receptors were obtained from a human donor who donated a stem cell graft to a child with combined immunodeficiency.

The J gene is TRBJ2-1, the V gene TRBV5-5; TRBD1 aligns across 7 bases. The CDR3 totals 13 residues. The ends lost 2 bases at V and 7 bases at J; junction bases unmatched: 3. The germline CDR1 and CDR2 sequences are SGHKS and YYEKEE (reference sequence). CDR3 loop: CASSFPQGNEQFF. CDR3 DNA sequence: TGTGCCAGCAGCTTCCCACAGGGGAATGAGCAGTTCTTC.

This clonotype was seen a few times. The rearrangement uses TRBV6-2 or TRBV6-3 and TRBJ2-1; possible D gene TRBD2, 5 bases. Germline V gene sequence: CDR1 MNHEY, CDR2 SVGEGT. V was clipped by 10 bases and J by 2 bases, with 24 bases between them. The CDR3 covers 17 residues. The CDR3 DNA sequence: TGTGCCACAAGGGCACTAGACGATCACGGGACCTACAATGAGCAGTTCTTC. It yields the protein CATRALDDHGTYNEQFF.

CDR3 bases: TGTGCCATCAGTGAGTGGGGACAGGGGAAGAACAATGAGCAGTTCTTC. This encodes CAISEWGQGKNNEQFF. The chain recombines TRBV10-3 with TRBJ2-1; 10 nucleotides line up with TRBD1. V was pared by 1 base and J by 5 bases, with 5 bases of the junction left unmatched. The CDR3 length is 16 residues. CDR1 and CDR2 (germline): ENHRY, SYGVKD.

Written as DNA, the CDR3 is TGTGCCAGCAGCTTAGATGGGAGACAGACGAGCTCTGGAAACACCATATATTTT. Translated, it gives CASSLDGRQTSSGNTIYF. J is TRBJ1-3 and V is TRBV11-2, with a possible D match to TRBD1 (5 bases). Germline values: CDR1 SGHAT, CDR2 FQNNGV. The CDR3 length is 18 residues. V lost 0 bases and J 0 bases, leaving 15 bases between the germline ends.

This clonotype showed up many times. The rearrangement joins TRBV15 to TRBJ2-1; 7 bases fit TRBD2. This CDR3 comprises 16 residues. CDR1 is LNHNV, CDR2 YYDKDF, per germline (reference sequence). V lost 1 base to trimming and J lost 8 bases; unmatched junction nucleotides: 11. In DNA form, the CDR3 reads TGTGCCACCAGCAGAGGAGATCGGGGAGGGAGGGATGAGCAGTTCTTC. The encoded protein is CATSRGDRGGRDEQFF.

This clonotype has at least ten counts. V usage is TRBV4-3 and J usage is TRBJ2-1; D tentatively reads TRBD1 or TRBD2 (5 bases each). Germline CDR1 and CDR2: LGHNA and YSLEER. CDR3 length equals 18 residues. Trimming removed 0 bases from V and 4 bases from J, with 19 bases in between. CDR3 nucleotide sequence: TGCGCCAGCAGCCAAGAGGGGGTTGCGGGCGAGGGATACAATGAGCAGTTCTTC. Amino acid sequence: CASSQEGVAGEGYNEQFF.

This clonotype has a count of ten or more. The chain joins TRBV24-1 to TRBJ2-7; D is possibly TRBD1 (6 bases). The CDR3 loop spans 13 amino acids. CDR1 is KGHDR, CDR2 SFDVKD, per germline. Trimming left V 4 bases short and J 7 bases short, with 13 bases between. DNA of the CDR3: TGTGCCACCAGTGAGCCGGGACACCGGGAGCAGTACTTC. Its translation: CATSEPGHREQYF.

In this sample, this clonotype turned up a few times. This chain joins TRBV6-2 or TRBV6-3 and TRBJ1-4, with 7 bases lining up with TRBD1. CDR1 is MNHEY, CDR2 SVGEGT, per germline. This CDR3 has 14 amino acids. V shed 4 bases, J shed 7 bases, and the junction held 6 bases outside the gene matches. As DNA, the CDR3 is TGTGCCAGCAGTTCCGGGACAGAACTTGAAAAACTGTTTTTT. Amino acid sequence: CASSSGTELEKLFF.

V gene TRBV3-1 combines with J gene TRBJ1-6; D may be TRBD1 (5 bases). Trimming took off 4 bases at V and 7 bases at J, with 11 bases between the two ends. The germline CDR1 and CDR2 sequences are LGHDT and YNNKEL (reference sequence). The CDR3 is 14 amino acids. The CDR3 protein is CASSLDSVNSPLHF. The CDR3 DNA is TGTGCCAGCAGCCTCGACAGCGTCAATTCACCCCTCCACTTT.

The chain couples TRBV20-1 to TRBJ2-1; 8 positions agree with TRBD2. The CDR3 covers 15 residues. Per the germline V gene, CDR1 is DFQATT and CDR2 is SNEGSKA (reference sequence). V gave up 1 base and J gave up 8 bases; unmatched junction bases: 10. The CDR3 spells CSARAGLAGFDEQFF. In DNA form, the CDR3 reads TGCAGTGCTAGAGCTGGTCTAGCGGGTTTCGATGAGCAGTTCTTC.

The genes are TRBV20-1 and TRBJ2-5; 8 bases map to TRBD2. Germline CDR1 DFQATT, CDR2 SNEGSKA (reference sequence). The CDR3 covers 18 residues. V shed 0 bases, J shed 7 bases, and the junction held 19 bases outside the gene matches. The CDR3 DNA follows: TGCAGTGCTAGAGATGACGCGGGAGGCCCCTCGGGATGGGCGACCCAGTACTTC. This gives the protein CSARDDAGGPSGWATQYF.

This clonotype was counted ten times or more. This CDR3 reads CASSSSLDSYNEQFF. Here the CDR3 DNA reads TGCGCCAGCAGCTCCTCGTTGGACTCCTACAATGAGCAGTTCTTC. V usage is TRBV5-1 and J usage is TRBJ2-1, with D uncertain. In germline, CDR1 is SGHRS, CDR2 YFSETQ. There are 15 residues in the CDR3. Trimming took 3 bases from V and 0 from J, leaving 10 bases between them.

This clonotype occurred a few times. The rearrangement joins TRBV3-1 to TRBJ2-6, with D possibly being TRBD1 (6 bases). With 5 bases removed from V and 0 bases from J, the gap between germline ends came to 14 bases. The CDR3 sequence is 17 residues long. The germline CDR1 and CDR2 sequences are LGHDT and YNNKEL (reference sequence). The DNA of the CDR3 is TGTGCCAGCAGCGAGACAGGATATGCCTCTGGGGCCAACGTCCTGACTTTC. Its translation is CASSETGYASGANVLTF.

At least ten counts were recorded for this clonotype. V and J are TRBV20-1 and TRBJ1-4, with 11 bases identical to TRBD1. CDR3 length: 14 amino acids. J was trimmed by 6 bases and V by 2 bases; bases with no gene match: 2. The germline V gene encodes CDR1 DFQATT and CDR2 SNEGSKA (reference sequence). The CDR3 sequence: CSARRGQGDEKLFF. The CDR3 DNA reads TGCAGTGCTAGAAGGGGACAGGGGGATGAAAAACTGTTTTTT.

The CDR3 is CASSRGSKDYGYTF. In DNA form, the CDR3 reads TGTGCCAGCAGCCGCGGCAGCAAGGACTATGGCTACACCTTC. The gene calls are TRBV3-1 and TRBJ1-2; D gene ambiguous. The CDR3 loop spans 14 amino acids. Trimming removed 4 bases from V and 3 bases from J, with 12 bases in between. CDR1 and CDR2 (germline): LGHDT, YNNKEL (reference sequence).

This clonotype showed up many times. J is TRBJ2-1 and V is TRBV20-1, with D unclear. This CDR3 comprises 15 residues. Looked up from germline, CDR1 is DFQATT and CDR2 is SNEGSKA (reference sequence). V gave up 5 bases and J gave up 0 bases, with 14 bases separating them. CDR3 in DNA: TGCAGTGCTGTTGGACCGCTAAGCTCCTACAATGAGCAGTTCTTC. Encoded protein: CSAVGPLSSYNEQFF.

This clonotype has more than one count but fewer than ten. The V call is TRBV29-1, the J call TRBJ2-2; D gene ambiguous. V gave up 7 bases and J gave up 3 bases, with 6 bases separating them. The germline gives CDR1 SQVTM, CDR2 ANQGSEA. The CDR3 sequence is 11 residues long. CDR3 sequence: CSGTDTGELFF. The CDR3 DNA is TGCAGCGGAACCGACACCGGGGAGCTGTTTTTT.

This sequence joins TRBV3-1 and TRBJ2-6, with D perhaps matching TRBD2 (5 bases). The CDR3 is 14 residues long. In germline, CDR1 is LGHDT, CDR2 YNNKEL (reference sequence). The V gene lost 6 bases and the J gene lost 1 base, with 7 bases spanning the gap. CDR3 bases: TGTGCCAGCAGAGAGGGTTCTGGGGCCAACGTCCTGACTTTC. Protein product: CASREGSGANVLTF.

The table lists this clonotype with a count of one. The V and J genes are TRBV24-1 and TRBJ1-2, with TRBD1 matching over 10 bases. This CDR3 comprises 15 residues. Germline-derived CDR1 and CDR2 are KGHDR and SFDVKD. The V and J ends lost 1 base and 6 bases, in that order; junction bases with no gene match: 4. CDR3 in amino acids: CATSDFGTGENGYTF. CDR3 nucleotides: TGTGCCACCAGTGATTTTGGGACAGGGGAGAATGGCTACACCTTC.

The genes are TRBV30 and TRBJ2-2; D is undetermined. Trimming left V 1 base short and J 0 bases short, with 6 bases between. The length of the CDR3 is 14 residues. Germline V CDR1 and CDR2: GTSNPN, SVGIG (reference sequence). The DNA for the CDR3 is TGTGCCTGGAGTGCTGGATCGAACACCGGGGAGCTGTTTTTT. Encoded protein: CAWSAGSNTGELFF.

This clonotype turned up a few times. The chain couples TRBV5-6 to TRBJ2-7; TRBD1 is a possible D gene (7 bases). The V gene's germline CDR1 is SGHDT and CDR2 YYEEEE. The V end was cut by 4 bases, the J end by 3 bases, with 17 bases between. The CDR3 covers 15 residues. The DNA of the CDR3 is TGTGCCAGCAGCCTGGCAGGGGGGCTCCACTACGAGCAGTACTTC. This encodes CASSLAGGLHYEQYF.

This clonotype occurred many times. The CDR3 here is CASSYGSAESETQYF. The CDR3 DNA reads as TGTGCCAGCAGTTACGGAAGCGCCGAATCAGAGACCCAGTACTTC. The chain couples TRBV6-5 to TRBJ2-5; D uncertain. This CDR3 has 15 amino acids. Germline values: CDR1 MNHEY, CDR2 SVGAGI. V shed 2 bases and J shed 4 bases, with 14 bases lying between them.

The chain couples TRBV4-2 to TRBJ2-3, with 11 nucleotides matching TRBD2. The CDR3 consists of 15 residues. Germline CDR1 reads LGHNA; CDR2 reads YNFKEQ. Trimming removed 4 bases from V and 4 bases from J; junction bases left unmatched: 4. The CDR3 nucleotides read TGTGCCAGCAGCCCTAGCGGGGGGCTGGCAGATACGCAGTATTTT. Protein product: CASSPSGGLADTQYF.

This clonotype was counted at least ten times. The chain uses TRBV29-1 and TRBJ1-2; D unresolved. This CDR3 comprises 12 residues. Germline CDR1 SQVTM, CDR2 ANQGSEA. Trimming removed 5 bases at V and 2 bases at J, with 9 bases between. DNA of the CDR3: TGCAGCGTTTTTGCAGCAAACTATGGCTACACCTTC. This translates into CSVFAANYGYTF.

In DNA, the CDR3 is TGTGCCAGCAGTTCAAATTACGGGGCCTACGAGCAGTACTTC. This codes for CASSSNYGAYEQYF. The rearrangement links TRBV12-3 or TRBV12-4 to TRBJ2-7, with TRBD2 as a possible D gene (5 bases). The CDR3 sequence is 14 residues long. Trimming took 4 bases from V and 2 from J, leaving 12 bases between them.

This clonotype was found many times. J is TRBJ1-5 and V is TRBV25-1, with 7 bases matching TRBD1. Unmatched junction bases numbered 5, after V lost 5 bases and J lost 4 bases. The CDR3 consists of 14 residues. The germline gives CDR1 MGHDK, CDR2 SYGVNS. The CDR3 reads CASSPTGWNQPQHF. CDR3 nucleotide sequence: TGTGCCAGCAGTCCGACAGGGTGGAATCAGCCCCAGCATTTT.

The CDR3 is CSAPSGQGAREQYF. In DNA form, the CDR3 reads TGCAGTGCCCCATCAGGACAGGGGGCGAGGGAGCAGTACTTC. The chain has TRBV20-1 and TRBJ2-7; 11 positions match TRBD1. Per germline, CDR1 DFQATT and CDR2 SNEGSKA (reference sequence). The V segment lost 6 bases and the J segment 7 bases; nucleotides outside the gene matches: 11. The CDR3 contains 14 residues.

The chain joins TRBV12-3 or TRBV12-4 to TRBJ2-7; D unresolved. Trimming removed 3 bases from V and 0 bases from J, with 15 bases in between. CDR3 length: 16 residues. The CDR3 region is CASSFAFWTSSYEQYF. The CDR3 DNA follows: TGTGCCAGCAGTTTCGCGTTTTGGACCAGCTCCTACGAGCAGTACTTC.

The table lists this clonotype with many counts. The rearrangement uses TRBV10-3 and TRBJ2-5; D remains ambiguous. Germline V gene lookup returns CDR1 ENHRY and CDR2 SYGVKD. The CDR3 consists of 12 residues. V lost 0 bases and J 5 bases, leaving 4 bases between the germline ends. In DNA, the CDR3 is TGTGCCATCAGTGAGTCTTTGGAGACCCAGTACTTC. Its translation is CAISESLETQYF.